One and the same sample provided the 8 T cell receptor beta chains below, sequenced in a study of T cells in Graves' hyperthyroidism and ophthalmopathy. RNA transcripts were the template for amplifying TCR beta CDR3 regions. During a first-round RT-PCR of the TCR CDR3, the HTBI primer set was used. TCRdb re-analysed the multiplex PCR reads in MiXCR, keeping a single row per CDR3 protein. The table includes some 370,000 distinct CDR3 sequences, about a sixth detected once. Material: blood. These receptors all come from a woman between 25 and 40 years old with Graves' hyperthyroidism that later progressed to Graves' ophthalmopathy.

The rearrangement joins TRBV5-1 to TRBJ2-4, with D possibly being TRBD2 (6 bases). CDR3 length equals 17 residues. Germline V CDR1 and CDR2: SGHRS, YFSETQ. Trimming removed 0 bases at V and 7 bases at J, with 20 bases between. CDR3: CASSLASGGSRGNIQYF. The CDR3 DNA follows: TGCGCCAGCAGCTTGGCTTCCGGGGGTTCCCGGGGGAACATTCAGTACTTC.

This clonotype came up many times. The chain employs TRBV29-1 and TRBJ2-7, with a tentative D call TRBD1 (5 bases). Germline V gene lookup returns CDR1 SQVTM and CDR2 ANQGSEA. CDR3 length equals 12 residues. V was shortened by 1 base and J by 3 bases, with 7 bases between the two germline ends. The CDR3 is CSVEVDSYEQYF. Written as DNA, the CDR3 is TGCAGCGTTGAAGTCGACAGCTACGAGCAGTACTTC.

This clonotype was detected ten times or more. The chain recombines TRBV6-1 with TRBJ1-6; D unclear. V lost 3 bases and J lost 5, with 8 bases in between. The CDR3 is 14 amino acids. CDR1 and CDR2 from the germline V gene are MNHNS and SASEGT. DNA for the CDR3: TGTGCCAGCAGTGACAGTGGGGATAATTCACCCCTCCACTTT. Its translation is CASSDSGDNSPLHF.

V is TRBV30 and J is TRBJ2-7; no clear D. With 0 bases removed from V and 6 bases from J, the gap between germline ends came to 9 bases. CDR3 length: 12 amino acids. Germline lookup yields CDR1 GTSNPN and CDR2 SVGIG (reference sequence). The CDR3 is CAWSVLGGEQYF. CDR3 in DNA: TGTGCCTGGAGTGTACTGGGTGGCGAGCAGTACTTC.

With regard to this clonotype: One junction end does not reproduce the germline sequence, and a read error may be involved. The chain employs TRBV13 and TRBJ2-3; TRBD1 aligns across 7 bases. Germline V gene data show CDR1 as PRHDT and CDR2 as FYEKMQ (reference sequence). CDR3 length equals 16 residues. For the CDR3, the DNA is TGTGCCAGCGGCTTAGGTGGGGACAGTAACACAGATACGCAGTATTTT. Translating it yields CASGLGGDSNTDTQYF.

This clonotype was seen at least ten times. The V gene is TRBV18, the J gene TRBJ2-3, with a weak D call TRBD1 (5 bases). CDR1 KGHSH and CDR2 LQKENI come from the germline V gene. The germline V and J ends were trimmed by 1 base and 2 bases, with 10 bases remaining between them. This CDR3 comprises 15 residues. As DNA, the CDR3 is TGTGCCAGCTCACCACGTTTACAGGACACAGATACGCAGTATTTT. Amino acid sequence: CASSPRLQDTDTQYF.

A remark on this clonotype: A single base separates this from a much larger clone, so it may be a read error. The rearrangement uses TRBV7-2 and TRBJ2-7; tentatively, D is TRBD1 or TRBD2 (5 bases each). Trimming shortened V by 3 bases and J by 7 bases, and 13 bases separated the two germline ends. In germline, CDR1 is SGHTA, CDR2 FQGNSA. CDR3 length: 13 residues. CDR3: CTSSLGEQLEQYF. DNA for the CDR3: TGTACCAGCAGCTTGGGGGAACAACTGGAGCAGTACTTC. The full variable domain, completed using reference TRBV7-2 and TRBJ2-7, is GAGVSQSPSNKVTEKGKDVELRCDPISGHTALYWYRQSLGQGLEFLIYFQGNSAPDKSGLPSDRFSAERTGGSVSTLTIQRTQQEDSAVYLCTSSLGEQLEQYFGPGTRLTVT.

J is TRBJ2-3 and V is TRBV5-1, with D possibly TRBD1 on 6 matching bases. This CDR3 has 16 residues. Germline-derived CDR1 and CDR2 are SGHRS and YFSETQ. V shed 1 base and J shed 3 bases, with 15 bases lying between them. The CDR3 bases are TGCGCCAGCAGCTTGAGAGGGGGTTTTACGACAGATACGCAGTATTTT. Its protein product is CASSLRGGFTTDTQYF.